Listed here are 12 T cell receptor beta chains from one sample, sequenced in a study of blood T cell repertoires in COVID-19. The table came from immunoSEQ multiplex PCR; TCRdb's copy has only in-frame clones and leaves some out. The data show hundreds of thousands of clones, around nine tenths seen once. The sample comprised PBMCs or T cells enriched from blood (not recorded which). These receptors came from a woman between 50 and 59 years old who had recovered from COVID-19.

The chain employs TRBV2 and TRBJ2-5, with 7 positions matching TRBD2. Losses at the gene ends were 0 bases for V and 5 bases for J; bases not matched to a gene: 6. This CDR3 is built from 15 residues. CDR1 is SNHLY and CDR2 is FYNNEI in the germline V gene. CDR3 loop: CASSEARGRQETQYF. The CDR3 nucleotides are TGTGCCAGCAGTGAAGCGCGGGGGAGGCAGGAGACCCAGTACTTC.

This clone was seen a single time. This sequence joins TRBV6-2 or TRBV6-3 and TRBJ1-5, with D tentatively TRBD1 (6 bases). Trimming shortened V by 6 bases and J by 4 bases, and 19 bases separated the two germline ends. Germline values: CDR1 MNHEY, CDR2 SVGEGT. This CDR3 has 16 amino acids. The CDR3 region has the DNA TGTGCCAGCAGCCGCGGACAGTCGATCCGGAATCAGCCCCAGCATTTT. Encoded protein: CASSRGQSIRNQPQHF.

The genes are TRBV18 and TRBJ2-7; 7 bases line up with TRBD2. With 1 base clipped from V and 2 bases from J, the junction kept 5 bases outside the gene matches. This CDR3 comprises 15 residues. Germline V gene data show CDR1 as KGHSH and CDR2 as LQKENI. The CDR3 here is CASSPRRESTYEQYF. DNA for the CDR3: TGTGCCAGCTCACCACGGCGGGAGTCCACCTACGAGCAGTACTTC.

J is TRBJ2-3 and V is TRBV28; TRBD2 might be the D (6 bases). Germline-derived CDR1 and CDR2 are MDHEN and SYDVKM. The V end lost 3 bases, the J end lost 5 bases, and 12 bases lay between the germline ends. CDR3 size: 14 residues. This chain's CDR3 is CASSFEGRGDTQYF. CDR3 DNA sequence: TGTGCCAGCAGTTTTGAGGGGCGGGGAGATACGCAGTATTTT.

This clone was recorded once. This sequence joins TRBV5-1 and TRBJ1-4, with D tentatively TRBD1 (5 bases). Trimming stripped 4 bases from V and 6 bases from J, with 16 bases between. Looked up from germline, CDR1 is SGHRS and CDR2 is YFSETQ. The CDR3 runs 15 residues. The CDR3, as DNA: TGCGCCAGCAGCCCTGGGCCAGAAGGGGATGAAAAACTGTTTTTT. Translating it yields CASSPGPEGDEKLFF.

V and J are TRBV7-2 and TRBJ2-1; possibly TRBD1 for D (5 bases). Trimming took 1 base from V and 7 from J, leaving 17 bases between them. In germline, CDR1 is SGHTA, CDR2 FQGNSA. The CDR3 runs to 16 residues. The CDR3 DNA is TGTGCCAGCAGCTTAGTCGGACAATACCCGACGAATGAGCAGTTCTTC. Its translation is CASSLVGQYPTNEQFF.

The chain couples TRBV6-4 to TRBJ2-1; perhaps TRBD2 as D (6 bases). The CDR3 is 15 residues long. Trimming pared 3 bases from V and 2 bases from J, leaving 11 bases between. CDR1 and CDR2 (germline): MRHNA, SNTAGT. CDR3: CASSERGDAYNEQFF. The CDR3 nucleotides read TGTGCCAGCAGTGAACGCGGGGACGCCTACAATGAGCAGTTCTTC.

The chain has TRBV6-5 and TRBJ1-2; possible D gene TRBD1, 6 bases. Trimming shortened V by 0 bases and J by 6 bases, and 17 bases separated the two germline ends. Germline CDR1 MNHEY, CDR2 SVGAGI. CDR3 length: 16 amino acids. The CDR3, as DNA: TGTGCCAGCAGTTACTCGAGGGAGGGGGGAAGGGATGGCTACACCTTC. It translates to CASSYSREGGRDGYTF.

The chain combines TRBV30 with TRBJ2-1, with D possibly TRBD1 on 5 matching bases. The CDR3 loop spans 13 amino acids. CDR1 and CDR2 (germline): GTSNPN, SVGIG (reference sequence). V was cut by 0 bases and J by 9 bases, with 12 bases left in between. The CDR3 DNA reads as TGTGCCTGGAGTGTACAGGCCTCTGGTGAGCAGTTCTTC. Amino acid sequence: CAWSVQASGEQFF.

The chain recombines TRBV5-1 with TRBJ2-7; 9 bases match TRBD1. V dropped 3 bases and J dropped 4; count of bases not matched to a gene: 5. This CDR3 contains 14 residues. Germline V gene data show CDR1 as SGHRS and CDR2 as YFSETQ. The CDR3 DNA follows: TGCGCCAGCAGCTCCGGGACAGGGCTTTACGAGCAGTACTTC. It yields the protein CASSSGTGLYEQYF.

This clone came up once. The V and J genes are TRBV30 and TRBJ2-3, with no clear D. Trimming left V 2 bases short and J 0 bases short, with 6 bases between. The CDR3 runs 13 residues. Germline V gene data show CDR1 as GTSNPN and CDR2 as SVGIG (reference sequence). This CDR3 reads CAWSSRSTDTQYF. The DNA of the CDR3 is TGTGCCTGGAGTTCCAGAAGCACAGATACGCAGTATTTT.

Details on this clone: Within the sample, other DNA sequences also encode this same CDR3. The rearrangement links TRBV2 to TRBJ1-5; 7 bases are a match to TRBD1. This CDR3 has 15 residues. Unmatched junction bases numbered 5, after V lost 6 bases and J lost 0 bases. Looked up from germline, CDR1 is SNHLY and CDR2 is FYNNEI. The CDR3 region has the DNA TGTGCCAGCAGGGCGACAGGGTATAGCAATCAGCCCCAGCATTTT. Its protein is CASRATGYSNQPQHF.